Listed below are T cell receptor beta chains from one sample, sequenced in a study of shared clonotypes between healthy human individuals. The table came from immunoSEQ multiplex PCR; TCRdb's copy has only in-frame clones and leaves some out. The sample lists some 1,600,000 clones; around 98% were seen once. The material sequenced was naive CD4+ T cells sorted from blood. The source of these receptors is a man aged 25-45 years in good health. Both conserved end residues are part of each CDR3. A D gene is named only where the DNA matches it firmly. The listing skips clone size in some rows; elsewhere it reads once, few, many or a size class.

d_call	v_call	clone_size	j_call	cdr3_aa	cdr3_nt
.	TRBV7-9	.	TRBJ2-3	CASSLDGPTDTQYF	TGTGCCAGCAGCTTGGACGGGCCCACAGATACGCAGTATTTT
.	TRBV7-5	.	TRBJ2-3	CVRSLGAGGDGADTQYF	TGTGTCAGAAGCTTAGGGGCGGGAGGCGATGGAGCAGATACGCAGTATTTT
TRBD1	TRBV10-3	.	TRBJ1-2	CAIREQGSGGYTF	TGTGCCATCAGGGAACAGGGGTCTGGTGGCTACACCTTC
.	TRBV10-1	.	TRBJ2-1	CASSGRVPGEQFF	TGCGCCAGCAGTGGGAGGGTCCCCGGAGAGCAGTTCTTC
.	TRBV28	.	TRBJ1-3	CASSLIIGRGAAGNTIYF	TGTGCCAGCAGTTTAATAATCGGGCGAGGGGCGGCTGGAAACACCATATATTTT
TRBD1	TRBV5-4	.	TRBJ2-1	CASSRDRGSNEQFF	TGTGCCAGCAGCCGGGACAGGGGGTCTAATGAGCAGTTCTTC
.	TRBV7-8	.	TRBJ2-3	CASSLRLDSSTDTQYF	TGTGCCAGCAGCTTACGACTTGATTCTAGCACAGATACGCAGTATTTT
TRBD2	TRBV9	.	TRBJ2-1	CASSVADLAVSYNEQFF	TGTGCCAGCAGCGTAGCCGACCTAGCGGTCTCCTACAATGAGCAGTTCTTC
.	TRBV5-1	.	TRBJ2-3	CASSSASTDTQYF	TGCGCCAGCAGCTCCGCTAGCACAGATACGCAGTATTTT
.	TRBV6-1	.	TRBJ2-1	CASSENARSRAVHNEQFF	TGTGCCAGCAGTGAAAACGCTAGATCAAGGGCCGTACACAATGAGCAGTTCTTC
.	TRBV15	.	TRBJ1-4	CATSRDLSEKLFF	TGTGCCACCAGCAGAGATCTGAGTGAAAAACTGTTTTTT
TRBD1	TRBV28	.	TRBJ1-2	CASSSTRDRVGYGYTF	TGTGCCAGCAGTTCAACTCGGGACAGGGTCGGCTATGGCTACACCTTC
TRBD1	TRBV18	.	TRBJ1-4	CASSTGGEKLFF	TGTGCCAGCTCGACAGGGGGGGAAAAACTGTTTTTT
.	TRBV5-1	.	TRBJ2-1	CASSPQTVEQFF	TGCGCCAGCAGCCCTCAGACTGTTGAGCAGTTCTTC
.	TRBV7-9	.	TRBJ2-4	CASSSGLINIQYF	TGTGCCAGCAGCTCAGGACTAATCAACATTCAGTACTTC
.	TRBV23-1	.	TRBJ1-1	CASSQSPTTDTLLPEAFF	TGCGCCAGCAGTCAATCCCCAACGACAGACACCCTACTGCCTGAAGCTTTCTTT
.	TRBV27	few	TRBJ2-7	CASSSTSYEQYF	TGTGCCAGCAGTTCCACCTCCTACGAGCAGTACTTC
TRBD1	TRBV5-1	.	TRBJ2-1	CASSPGDRGTYNEQFF	TGCGCCAGCAGCCCCGGGGACAGGGGGACCTACAATGAGCAGTTCTTC
TRBD1	TRBV7-9	.	TRBJ1-5	CASSLGQGPGQPQHF	TGTGCCAGCAGCCTGGGACAGGGGCCGGGGCAGCCCCAGCATTTT
TRBD2	TRBV5-4	.	TRBJ2-2	CASSPLTGGYTGELFF	TGTGCCAGCAGCCCCCTGACGGGAGGATACACCGGGGAGCTGTTTTTT
.	TRBV6-5	.	TRBJ2-7	CASSYLRPPAYEQYF	TGTGCCAGCAGTTACCTCCGACCTCCCGCCTACGAGCAGTACTTC
.	TRBV6-4	.	TRBJ2-5	CASSDRTRKETQYF	TGTGCCAGCAGTGACCGTACACGAAAAGAGACCCAGTACTTC
.	TRBV2	.	TRBJ2-1	CASRPVSGRGEQFF	TGTGCCAGCAGGCCGGTTTCCGGCCGGGGTGAGCAGTTCTTC
.	TRBV19	.	TRBJ1-4	CASTSPPGTATNEKLFF	TGTGCCAGTACCTCACCCCCGGGGACGGCAACTAATGAAAAACTGTTTTTT
TRBD2	TRBV7-3	.	TRBJ2-2	CASRRTSVTGELFF	TGTGCCAGCAGACGTACTAGCGTCACCGGGGAGCTGTTTTTT
.	TRBV7-9	.	TRBJ1-2	CASSLGAGKGYTF	TGTGCCAGCAGCTTAGGGGCAGGCAAGGGCTACACCTTC
.	TRBV5-6	.	TRBJ2-5	CASSTPRAGWSETQYF	TGTGCCAGCAGCACGCCCCGGGCAGGGTGGTCGGAGACCCAGTACTTC
.	TRBV27	once	TRBJ2-7	CASSPSSGSYEQYF	TGTGCCAGCAGTCCCTCGAGCGGTTCCTACGAGCAGTACTTC
.	TRBV29-1	.	TRBJ1-1	CSVEELTWTEAFF	TGCAGCGTTGAAGAACTGACGTGGACTGAAGCTTTCTTT
TRBD1	TRBV6-4	.	TRBJ2-7	CASSDGAGQGRHEQYF	TGTGCCAGCAGTGACGGGGCGGGACAGGGGCGGCACGAGCAGTACTTC
.	TRBV7-9	.	TRBJ1-3	CASSFPDYYSGNTIYF	TGTGCCAGCAGCTTCCCAGACTATTACTCTGGAAACACCATATATTTT
.	TRBV28	.	TRBJ1-4	CASSLPWTEKLFF	TGTGCCAGCAGTTTACCATGGACTGAAAAACTGTTTTTT
.	TRBV2	.	TRBJ2-5	CASSLVFSGETQYF	TGTGCCAGCAGTTTGGTCTTCTCTGGCGAGACCCAGTACTTC
.	TRBV10-3	.	TRBJ2-2	CAISTRGTGELFF	TGTGCCATCTCAACGAGGGGTACCGGGGAGCTGTTTTTT
.	TRBV2	.	TRBJ1-2	CASSEVEGGIGGYTF	TGTGCCAGCAGTGAGGTCGAGGGGGGGATTGGTGGCTACACCTTC
TRBD2	TRBV27	.	TRBJ2-7	CASSPLTSGAYEQYF	TGTGCCAGCAGTCCACTGACTAGCGGAGCCTACGAGCAGTACTTC
TRBD1	TRBV10-2	.	TRBJ2-7	CASSESGQSYEQYF	TGCGCCAGCAGTGAGTCGGGACAGTCCTACGAGCAGTACTTC
.	TRBV7-9	.	TRBJ2-3	CASSPPSDTQYF	TGTGCCAGCAGCCCCCCCTCAGATACGCAGTATTTT
.	TRBV21-1	.	TRBJ2-7	CASSKSTGGDGFEQYF	TGTGCCAGCAGCAAATCGACAGGGGGCGATGGATTCGAGCAGTACTTC
.	TRBV13	.	TRBJ2-4	CASSLRGFKNIQYF	TGTGCCAGCAGTCTTCGGGGGTTCAAAAACATTCAGTACTTC
TRBD2	TRBV27	.	TRBJ2-1	CASRNGLAGWENEQFF	TGTGCCAGCAGAAACGGACTAGCGGGATGGGAGAATGAGCAGTTCTTC
TRBD2	TRBV5-1	.	TRBJ2-7	CASRQTSGSYEQYF	TGCGCCAGCAGACAAACTAGCGGAAGCTACGAGCAGTACTTC